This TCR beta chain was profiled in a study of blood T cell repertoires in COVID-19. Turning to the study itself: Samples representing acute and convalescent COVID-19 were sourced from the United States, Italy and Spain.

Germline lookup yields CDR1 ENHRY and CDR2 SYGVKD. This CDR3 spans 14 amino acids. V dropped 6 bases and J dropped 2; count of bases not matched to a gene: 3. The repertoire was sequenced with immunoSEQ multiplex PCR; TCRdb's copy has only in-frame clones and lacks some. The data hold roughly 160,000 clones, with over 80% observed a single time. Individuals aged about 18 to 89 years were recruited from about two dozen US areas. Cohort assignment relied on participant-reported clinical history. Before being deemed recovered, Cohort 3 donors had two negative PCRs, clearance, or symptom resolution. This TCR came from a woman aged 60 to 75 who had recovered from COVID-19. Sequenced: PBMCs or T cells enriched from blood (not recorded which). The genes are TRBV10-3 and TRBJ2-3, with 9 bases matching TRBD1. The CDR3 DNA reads TGTGCCATCAGCAGGACAGGGGACACAGATACGCAGTATTTT. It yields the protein CAISRTGDTDTQYF.